This T cell receptor beta chain was recorded in a study of cytomegalovirus exposure and HLA in healthy donors. About the study: The 110 or so validation repertoires used a platform that matched the one used for the roughly 700 first-cohort repertoires, as a later analysis reported. Study findings and constraints: Cytomegalovirus-associated TCR beta chains were listed, numbering around 150. In vitro assays verified that a few CMV-associated chains recognized CMV antigens specifically.

The donors were part of the validation cohort, which consisted of roughly 120 subjects and was separate from the first cohort of 666 subjects. With respect to this clone: Its target is not known.

CDR3 length: 17 amino acids. V trimming: 0 bases; J trimming: 1 base; junction bases outside the gene matches: 5. The germline V gene encodes CDR1 SGHRS and CDR2 YFSETQ. Method: immunoSEQ multiplex PCR; TCRdb's copy keeps in-frame clones and lacks some. The table shows some 210,000 clones, with around nine tenths occurring only once. Sequenced input: PBMCs. The chain links TRBV5-1 to TRBJ2-3, with 10 nucleotides matching TRBD2. The sequence was collected from a woman under 30 in good health and CMV-seropositive. The CDR3 DNA reads TGCGCCAGCAGCTTGGTCGCTAGCGGGAGAGGCACAGATACGCAGTATTTT. It is translated as CASSLVASGRGTDTQYF.